This T cell receptor (beta chain) was retrieved from a study of T-cell memory formation after mild COVID-19 (dated by TCRdb to the early 2020s). Broadly, across the study: Most TCR sequence clusters were specific to one of the two donors. T-cell clones expanding and contracting after mild COVID-19 in two donors were tracked by longitudinal TCRalpha and TCRbeta repertoire sequencing. Two young, previously healthy adult volunteers made up the cohort, one male and one female.

The CDR3 contains 14 residues, cysteine and phenylalanine counted. The read is trimmed to its CDR3 DNA, 42 bases read in frame from base 1. CDR1 and CDR2 (MNHEY, SVGAGI) derive from the germline V gene. V is cut back by 10 bases and J by 4 bases, with 9 bases in the junction unmatched. About this clonotype itself: This receptor's antigen is unknown. Base qualities are not provided; no much larger clone lies one nucleotide away.

Overall study results and their limits: Some responding clones were detected in pre-infection memory, which suggested that pre-existing cross-reactive memory T cells had joined the SARS-CoV-2 response. The study covered only a couple of mild cases, and larger cohorts including severe cases with pre-infection samples were considered necessary. Whether the second-wave clones peaking on day 37 were SARS-CoV-2 specific was not confirmed. Contracting CD4+ clones were found mainly in CM and EM memory subsets, while CD8+ clones were enriched in EMRA. Balanced CD4/CD8 phenotypes were observed for clones contracting from day 15 to 85, whereas a bias towards CD4+ was observed for a second wave of clones expanding from day 15 to 37.

Sequencing used an Illumina NovaSeq 6000. TCRalpha and TCRbeta cDNA libraries were built by 5'RACE with constant-segment primers, adding sample barcodes and unique molecular identifiers. Trizol reagent was used to extract RNA from every sample. Library amplification was performed in two PCR steps, and a second sample barcode and Illumina TruSeq adapters were introduced in the second step. Sequencing of libraries was performed on an Illumina NovaSeq with 2 x 150 bp paired-end reads. Under the source paper's analysis protocol: Reads were demultiplexed and collapsed into UMI-guided consensus sequences with migec v1.2.7. Using mixcr v2.1.11, UMI consensuses were aligned to TRA and TRB V and J templates and then assembled into clonotypes. A clonotype was counted as expanded or contracted only if both edgeR and NoisET called the change significant, with noise models trained on biological replicates. For edgeR calls, the cutoffs were a false discovery rate-adjusted p below 0.01 and a log2 fold-change threshold of 1. As an exploratory analysis of dynamics, max-normalized trajectories of the 1000 most abundant clonotypes were examined with PCA combined with hierarchical clustering. Separately sequenced CD4+ and CD8+ repertoires were used to assign the CD4 or CD8 phenotype of responding clones. TCRdb trimmed the raw reads at Q25, called clones with MiXCR and kept productive beta chains. Each entry is one CDR3 protein sequence, shown with its most common DNA and genes. For this entry, the V and J calls and clone size follow TCRdb and not the study's own pipeline. This sample comprises about 190,000 distinct CDR3 sequences, around 18% of them detected only once. Of the sample, 2% to 2.5% falls within the top ten clones.

PBMCs were isolated by Ficoll-Paque density gradient centrifugation. This sequence uses TRBV6-5 and TRBJ2-7, and TRBD2 aligns with 11 junction nucleotides. The TCR originated in an adult woman who had mild COVID-19 (a few samples of this study predate the infection). The sample titles of this study are shuffled in the database, so cell type and time point are left out; the donor was told from shared clones. Sequences were obtained from PBMCs or a T cell subset sorted from them (not recorded which). The DNA sequence is as follows: TGTGCCACCAGAGATAGCGGGAGGGCTTACGAGCAGTACTTC. Translation gives CATRDSGRAYEQYF.